This T cell receptor (beta chain) was recovered during a study of blood T cell repertoires in COVID-19. Overall study: Specimens from acute and convalescent COVID-19 originated in the United States, Italy and Spain.

This clone has a single count. The length of the CDR3 is 14 residues. The germline CDR1 and CDR2 sequences are SGHRS and YFSETQ. Germline trimming cut 5 bases from V and 8 bases from J; bases unmatched to any gene: 10. Assay used: immunoSEQ multiplex PCR; TCRdb lists only in-frame clones, some missing. The sample carries under 300,000 clones, roughly three quarters recorded once. Sequencing input: peripheral blood. The chain combines TRBV5-1 with TRBJ2-1; TRBD1 agrees at 7 bases. This sequence was found in a woman in her thirties or forties with active or convalescent COVID-19. The CDR3 DNA is TGCGCCAGCAGTACCACAGGGGTGGGCGATGAGCAGTTCTTC. It specifies CASSTTGVGDEQFF. The variable domain in full, with the rest retrieved from reference TRBV5-1 and TRBJ2-1, is KAGVTQTPRYLIKTRGQQVTLSCSPISGHRSVSWYQQTPGQGLQFLFEYFSETQRNKGNFPGRFSGRQFSNSRSEMNVSTLELGDSALYLCASSTTGVGDEQFFGPGTRLTVL.